This entry concerns a single TCR beta chain. Its specificity is unknown. These data are taken from a study of HIV-infected patients and healthy controls. Findings and caveats of the study: HIV-infected patients shared fewer CDR3 sequences between individuals than healthy controls. With just sixteen HIV-infected individuals processed, the findings' generality was considered strongly limited. Compared with untreated HIV+ repertoires, healthy controls showed roughly threefold more distinct CDR3s and higher Shannon diversity.

Approximately 510 ng RNA was reverse transcribed with alpha and beta constant-region primers. Alpha and beta chain libraries were made separately by chain-specific third strand synthesis with multiplexing indices. Priming off the SP2 site generated the second strand. TCRdb re-called the 5' RACE reads through MiXCR, storing one row per CDR3 protein. The sample yields fewer than 20,000 distinct CDR3 sequences, approximately 9% seen once. CDR1 and CDR2 from the germline V gene are SEHNR and FQNEAQ (reference sequence). This CDR3 has 12 residues. V was shortened by 2 bases and J by 12 bases, with 13 bases between the two germline ends. Follow-up blood was drawn about 14 weeks, roughly three months, after antiretroviral therapy began. No cell fractionation was done, so the repertoire covers all unsorted peripheral blood T cells.

This chain uses TRBV7-9 with TRBJ1-2, with D unresolved. This specimen was blood, taken during antiretroviral therapy. The TCR sequence derives from an adult with HIV infection. CDR3 in amino acids: CASSLSGVDDTF. CDR3 DNA: TGTGCCAGCAGCTTATCCGGAGTCGACGACACCTTC.